This record concerns one TCR beta chain sequence. Its antigen remains unknown. The data originate from a study of blood T cells in healthy people across ages. Broader study findings: The CMV status of each donor remained undetermined, and this could have confounded shifts in expanded clonotypes.

The second PCR ran 7 to 11 cycles with a sample-barcoded 5' primer and J-beta primers. Each CDR3 protein is one row after TCRdb ran MiXCR on the 5' RACE reads. The sample lists hundreds of thousands of distinct CDR3 sequences; more than 20% were seen once. Every participating donor contributed roughly 10 milliliters of peripheral blood through a draw. The same sample was also studied in work on T cells of mothers and their children. Per that study: Mothers yielded over 8.5 million CDR3 reads, children about 2.8 million each.

Sequenced sample: blood. This TCR came from a boy between 10 and 17 years old in good health.

This chain's CDR3 is CSVEDTGSSGANVLTF. DNA for the CDR3: TGCAGCGTTGAAGACACAGGCAGCTCTGGGGCCAACGTCCTGACTTTC. The rearrangement links TRBV29-1 to TRBJ2-6, with D perhaps matching TRBD1 (5 bases). The V gene's germline CDR1 is SQVTM and CDR2 ANQGSEA. This CDR3 has 16 residues. Deletions cut 0 bases from V and 0 bases from J, with 9 bases between.